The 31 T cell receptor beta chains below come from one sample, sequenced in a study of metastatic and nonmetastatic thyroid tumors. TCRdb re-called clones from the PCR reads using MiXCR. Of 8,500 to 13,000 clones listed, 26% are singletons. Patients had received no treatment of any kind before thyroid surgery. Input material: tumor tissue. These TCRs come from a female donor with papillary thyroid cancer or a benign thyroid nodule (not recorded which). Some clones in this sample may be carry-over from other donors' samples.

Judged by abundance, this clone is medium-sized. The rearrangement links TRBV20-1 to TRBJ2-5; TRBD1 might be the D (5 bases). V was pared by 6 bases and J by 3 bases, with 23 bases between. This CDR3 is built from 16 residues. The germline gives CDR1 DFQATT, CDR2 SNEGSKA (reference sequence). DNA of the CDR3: TGCAGTGCCCGCGCCCCCATTTGGGGCCAGAAAGAGACCCAGTACTTC. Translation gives CSARAPIWGQKETQYF.

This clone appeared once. CDR3 loop: CASSWEGSTLHF. As DNA, the CDR3 is TGCGCCAGCAGCTGGGAGGGTAGTACCCTCCACTTT. V is TRBV5-1 and J is TRBJ1-6, with D hard to call. Trimming stripped 3 bases from V and 14 bases from J, with 12 bases between. The CDR3 covers 12 residues. Germline assignment: CDR1 SGHRS and CDR2 YFSETQ.

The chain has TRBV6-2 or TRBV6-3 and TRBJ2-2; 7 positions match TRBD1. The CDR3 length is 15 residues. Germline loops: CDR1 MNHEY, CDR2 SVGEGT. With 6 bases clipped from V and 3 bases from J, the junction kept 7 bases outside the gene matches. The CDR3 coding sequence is TGTGCCAGCAGCATCTGGGACAGAGACACCGGGGAGCTGTTTTTT. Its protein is CASSIWDRDTGELFF.

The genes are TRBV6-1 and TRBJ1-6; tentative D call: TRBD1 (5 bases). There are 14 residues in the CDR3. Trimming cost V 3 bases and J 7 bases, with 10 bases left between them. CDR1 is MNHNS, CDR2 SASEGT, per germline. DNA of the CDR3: TGTGCCAGCAGTGACAGATGGGGGAATTCACCCCTCCACTTT. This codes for CASSDRWGNSPLHF.

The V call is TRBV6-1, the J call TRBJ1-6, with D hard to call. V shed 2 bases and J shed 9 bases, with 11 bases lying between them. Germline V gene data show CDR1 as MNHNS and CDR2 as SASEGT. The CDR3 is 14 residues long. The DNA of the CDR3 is TGTGCCAGCAGTGAACCGACAAGCTCTTCACCCCTCCACTTT. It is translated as CASSEPTSSSPLHF.

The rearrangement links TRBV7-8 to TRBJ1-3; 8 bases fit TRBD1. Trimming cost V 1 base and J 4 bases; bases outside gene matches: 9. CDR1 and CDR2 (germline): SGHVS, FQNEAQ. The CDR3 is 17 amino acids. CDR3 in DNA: TGTGCCAGCAGCTTAGGGCTCCAGGGGGCGCAAGGAAACACCATATATTTT. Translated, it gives CASSLGLQGAQGNTIYF.

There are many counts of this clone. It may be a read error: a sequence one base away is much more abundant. This CDR3 is CASTNRGRAISGQFF. The CDR3 region has the DNA TGTGCCAGCACAAATAGAGGGAGGGCCATAAGTGGGCAATTCTTC. This chain links TRBV6-1 with TRBJ2-1, with TRBD2 matching 7 bases. This CDR3 has 15 residues. Germline CDR1 MNHNS, CDR2 SASEGT. The trim removed 7 bases at V and 16 bases at J, leaving 22 bases unmatched.

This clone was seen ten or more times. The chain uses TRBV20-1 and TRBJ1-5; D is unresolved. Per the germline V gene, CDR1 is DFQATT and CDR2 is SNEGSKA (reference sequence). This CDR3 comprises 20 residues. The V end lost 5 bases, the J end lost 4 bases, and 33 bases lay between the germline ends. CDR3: CSAAWTGLKINAHLNQPQHF. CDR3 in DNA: TGCAGTGCTGCGTGGACTGGGCTTAAGATTAACGCACATTTAAATCAGCCCCAGCATTTT.

This chain's CDR3 is CASSLDSLAGASYNEQFF. The CDR3, as DNA: TGTGCCAGCAGCTTAGATTCCCTAGCGGGGGCCTCCTACAATGAGCAGTTCTTC. The genes are TRBV11-2 and TRBJ2-1; TRBD2 matches 10 bases. Per the germline V gene, CDR1 is SGHAT and CDR2 is FQNNGV. J was trimmed by 0 bases and V by 0 bases; bases with no gene match: 5. This CDR3 is 18 amino acids long.

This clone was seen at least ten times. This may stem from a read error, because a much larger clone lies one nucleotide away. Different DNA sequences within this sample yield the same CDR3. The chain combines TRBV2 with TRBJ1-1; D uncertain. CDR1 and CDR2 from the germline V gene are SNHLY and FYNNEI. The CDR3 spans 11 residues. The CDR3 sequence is CASVEYTEAFF. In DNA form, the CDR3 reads TGTGCCAGCGTCGAATACACTGAGGCTTTCTTT. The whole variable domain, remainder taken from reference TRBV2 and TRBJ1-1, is EPEVTQTPSHQVTQMGQEVILRCVPISNHLYFYWYRQILGQKVEFLVSFYNNEISEKSEIFDDQFSVERPDGSNFTLKIRSTKLEDSAMYFCASVEYTEAFFGQGTRLTVV.

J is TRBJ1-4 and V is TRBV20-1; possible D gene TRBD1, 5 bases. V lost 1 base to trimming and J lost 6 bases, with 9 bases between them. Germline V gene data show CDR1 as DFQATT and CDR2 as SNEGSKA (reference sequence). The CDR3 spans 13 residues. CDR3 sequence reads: CSARVGADEKLFF. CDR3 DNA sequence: TGCAGTGCTAGAGTTGGGGCTGATGAAAAACTGTTTTTT.

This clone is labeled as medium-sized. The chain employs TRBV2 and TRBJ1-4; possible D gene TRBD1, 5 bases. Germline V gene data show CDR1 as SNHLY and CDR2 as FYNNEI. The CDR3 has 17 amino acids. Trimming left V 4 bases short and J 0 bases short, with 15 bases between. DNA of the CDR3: TGTGCCAGCAGTGGGAGTGGACAAGATGCAACTAATGAAAAACTGTTTTTT. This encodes CASSGSGQDATNEKLFF.

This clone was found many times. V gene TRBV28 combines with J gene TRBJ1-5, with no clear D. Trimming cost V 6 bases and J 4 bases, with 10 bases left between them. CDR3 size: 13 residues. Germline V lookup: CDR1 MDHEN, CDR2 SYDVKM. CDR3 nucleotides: TGTGCCAGCAGCCTCCGATCGAATCAGCCCCAGCATTTT. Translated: CASSLRSNQPQHF.

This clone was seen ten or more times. The CDR3: CASSVDATRGETQYF. In DNA, the CDR3 is TGTGCCAGCAGCGTAGATGCCACTCGAGGGGAGACCCAGTACTTC. The chain carries TRBV9 and TRBJ2-5, with D perhaps matching TRBD2 (5 bases). Trimming stripped 0 bases from V and 5 bases from J, with 14 bases between. This CDR3 is 15 amino acids long. Germline CDR1 reads SGDLS; CDR2 reads YYNGEE.

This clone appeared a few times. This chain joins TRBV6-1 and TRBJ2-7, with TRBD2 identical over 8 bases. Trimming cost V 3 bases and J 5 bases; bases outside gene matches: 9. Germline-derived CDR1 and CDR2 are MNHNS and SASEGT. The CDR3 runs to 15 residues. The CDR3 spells CASSDAPGGPHEQYF. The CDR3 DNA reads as TGTGCCAGCAGTGACGCACCGGGAGGGCCGCACGAGCAGTACTTC.

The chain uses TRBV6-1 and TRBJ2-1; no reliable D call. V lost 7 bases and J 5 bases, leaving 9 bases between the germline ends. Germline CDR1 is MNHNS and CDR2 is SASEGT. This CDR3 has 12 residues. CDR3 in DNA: TGTGCCAGCAAGAACCACAACAATGAGCAGTTCTTC. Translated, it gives CASKNHNNEQFF.

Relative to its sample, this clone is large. DNA for the CDR3: TGTGCCAGCAGTGGAAGATCGGGGAACACCATATATTTT. It encodes CASSGRSGNTIYF. The rearrangement links TRBV6-1 to TRBJ1-3, with unresolved D. The ends were cut back, 4 bases at V and 7 bases at J, with 11 bases in the middle. The CDR3 totals 13 residues. Per the germline V gene, CDR1 is MNHNS and CDR2 is SASEGT.

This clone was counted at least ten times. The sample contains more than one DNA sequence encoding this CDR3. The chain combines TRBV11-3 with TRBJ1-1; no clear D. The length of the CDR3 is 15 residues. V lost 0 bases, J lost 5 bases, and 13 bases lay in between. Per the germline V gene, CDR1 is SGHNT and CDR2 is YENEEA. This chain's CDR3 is CASSLEGQRKTEAFF. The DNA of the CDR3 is TGTGCCAGCAGCTTAGAAGGGCAACGGAAGACTGAAGCTTTCTTT.

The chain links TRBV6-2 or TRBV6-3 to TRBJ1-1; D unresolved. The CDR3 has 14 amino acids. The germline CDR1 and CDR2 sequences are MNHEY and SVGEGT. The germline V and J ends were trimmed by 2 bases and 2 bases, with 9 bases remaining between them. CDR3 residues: CASSYTRANTEAFF. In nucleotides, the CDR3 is TGTGCCAGCAGTTACACCCGGGCAAACACTGAAGCTTTCTTT.

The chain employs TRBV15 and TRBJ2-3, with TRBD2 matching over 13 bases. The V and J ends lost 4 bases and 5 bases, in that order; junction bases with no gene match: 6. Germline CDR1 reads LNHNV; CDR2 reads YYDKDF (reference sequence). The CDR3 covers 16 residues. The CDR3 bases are TGTGCCACCAGCACCGGACTAGCGGGAGAAGGAGATACGCAGTATTTT. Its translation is CATSTGLAGEGDTQYF.

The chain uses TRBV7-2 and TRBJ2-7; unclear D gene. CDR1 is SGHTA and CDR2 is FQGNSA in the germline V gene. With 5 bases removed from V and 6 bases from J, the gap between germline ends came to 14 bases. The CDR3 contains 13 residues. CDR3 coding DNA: TGTGCCAGCAGCCCAATCTCCCCCTTCGAGCAGTACTTC. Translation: CASSPISPFEQYF.

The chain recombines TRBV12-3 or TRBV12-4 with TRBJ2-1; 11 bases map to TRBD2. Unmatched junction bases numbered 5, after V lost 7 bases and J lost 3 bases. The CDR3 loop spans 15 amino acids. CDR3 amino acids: CASTRGTSGYNEQFF. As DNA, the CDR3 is TGTGCCAGCACCAGGGGGACTAGCGGCTACAATGAGCAGTTCTTC.

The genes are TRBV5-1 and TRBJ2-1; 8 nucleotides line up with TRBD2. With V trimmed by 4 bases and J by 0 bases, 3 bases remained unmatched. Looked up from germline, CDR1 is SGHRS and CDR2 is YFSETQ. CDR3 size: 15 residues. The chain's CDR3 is CASSLSGGSYNEQFF. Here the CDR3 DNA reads TGCGCCAGCAGCCTGAGCGGGGGCTCCTACAATGAGCAGTTCTTC. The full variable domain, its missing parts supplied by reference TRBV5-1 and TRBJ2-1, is KAGVTQTPRYLIKTRGQQVTLSCSPISGHRSVSWYQQTPGQGLQFLFEYFSETQRNKGNFPGRFSGRQFSNSRSEMNVSTLELGDSALYLCASSLSGGSYNEQFFGPGTRLTVL.

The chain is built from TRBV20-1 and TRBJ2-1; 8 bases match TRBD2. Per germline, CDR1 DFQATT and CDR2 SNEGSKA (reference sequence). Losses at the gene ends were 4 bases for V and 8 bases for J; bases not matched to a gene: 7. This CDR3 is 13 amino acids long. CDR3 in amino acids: CSATPGLVYEQFF. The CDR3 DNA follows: TGCAGTGCTACCCCGGGACTAGTATATGAGCAGTTCTTC.

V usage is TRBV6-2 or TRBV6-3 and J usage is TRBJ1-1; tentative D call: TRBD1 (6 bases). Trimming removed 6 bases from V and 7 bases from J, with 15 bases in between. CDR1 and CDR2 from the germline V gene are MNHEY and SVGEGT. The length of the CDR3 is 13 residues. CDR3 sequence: CASSRGASSEAFF. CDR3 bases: TGTGCCAGCAGCCGGGGGGCCTCGAGTGAAGCTTTCTTT.

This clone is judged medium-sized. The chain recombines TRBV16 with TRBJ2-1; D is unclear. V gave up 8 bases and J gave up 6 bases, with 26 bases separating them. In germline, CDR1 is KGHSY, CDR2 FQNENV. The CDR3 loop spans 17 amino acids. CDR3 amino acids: CASLGIARSSSRNEQFF. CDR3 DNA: TGTGCCAGCCTGGGGATAGCCCGGTCCTCTTCTCGCAATGAGCAGTTCTTC. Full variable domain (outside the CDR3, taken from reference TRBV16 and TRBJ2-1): GEEVAQTPKHLVRGEGQKAKLYCAPIKGHSYVFWYQQVLKNEFKFLISFQNENVFDETGMPKERFSAKCLPNSPCSLEIQATKLEDSAVYFCASLGIARSSSRNEQFFGPGTRLTVL.

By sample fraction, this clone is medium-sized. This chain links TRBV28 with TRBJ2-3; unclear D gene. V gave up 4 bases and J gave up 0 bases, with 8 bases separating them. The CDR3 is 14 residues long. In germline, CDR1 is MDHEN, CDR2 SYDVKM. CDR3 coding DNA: TGTGCCAGCAGTTCACAGACTAGCACAGATACGCAGTATTTT. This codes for CASSSQTSTDTQYF.

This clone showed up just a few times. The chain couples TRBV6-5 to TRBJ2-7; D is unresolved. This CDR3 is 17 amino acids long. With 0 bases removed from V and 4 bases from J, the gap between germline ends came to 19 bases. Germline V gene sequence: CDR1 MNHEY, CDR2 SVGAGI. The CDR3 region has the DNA TGTGCCAGCAGTTACTCGGGGAATCTGATCCAGAAATACGAGCAGTACTTC. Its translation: CASSYSGNLIQKYEQYF.

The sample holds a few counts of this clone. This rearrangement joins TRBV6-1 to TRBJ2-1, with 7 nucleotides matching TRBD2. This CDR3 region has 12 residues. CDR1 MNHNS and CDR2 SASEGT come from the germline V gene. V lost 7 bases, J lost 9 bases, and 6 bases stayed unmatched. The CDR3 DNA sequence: TGTGCCAGCAAAACGGGCGGGGGTGAGCAGTTCTTC. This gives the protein CASKTGGGEQFF.

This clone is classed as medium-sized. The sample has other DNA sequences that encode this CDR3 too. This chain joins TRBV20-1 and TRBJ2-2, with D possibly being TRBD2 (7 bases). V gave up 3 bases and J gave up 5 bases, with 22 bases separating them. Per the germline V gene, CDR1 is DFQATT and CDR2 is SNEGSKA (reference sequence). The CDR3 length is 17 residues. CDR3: CSARAPRGGVKTGELFF. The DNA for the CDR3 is TGCAGTGCTAGGGCCCCAAGGGGGGGGGTGAAGACCGGGGAGCTGTTTTTT.

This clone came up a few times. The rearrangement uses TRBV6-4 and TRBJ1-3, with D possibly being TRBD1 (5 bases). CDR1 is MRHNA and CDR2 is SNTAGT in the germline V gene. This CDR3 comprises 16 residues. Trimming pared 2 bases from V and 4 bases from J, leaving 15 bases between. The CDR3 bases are TGTGCCAGCAGTGACAGCTCGACAGAGCCCGGAAACACCATATATTTT. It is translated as CASSDSSTEPGNTIYF.